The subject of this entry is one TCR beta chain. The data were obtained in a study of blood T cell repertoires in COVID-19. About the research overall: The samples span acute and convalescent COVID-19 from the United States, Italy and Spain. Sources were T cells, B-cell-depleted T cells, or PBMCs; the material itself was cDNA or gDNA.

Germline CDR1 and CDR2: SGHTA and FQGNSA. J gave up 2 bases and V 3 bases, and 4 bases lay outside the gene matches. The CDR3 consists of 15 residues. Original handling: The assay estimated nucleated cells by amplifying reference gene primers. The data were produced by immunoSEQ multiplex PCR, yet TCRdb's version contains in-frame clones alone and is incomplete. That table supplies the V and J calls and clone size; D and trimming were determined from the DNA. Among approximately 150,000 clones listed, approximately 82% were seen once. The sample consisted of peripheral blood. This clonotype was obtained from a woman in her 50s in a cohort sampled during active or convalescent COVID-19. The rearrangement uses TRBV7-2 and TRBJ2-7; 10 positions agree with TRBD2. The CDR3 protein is CASSFSSGGAYEQYF. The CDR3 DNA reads TGTGCCAGCAGCTTTTCCAGCGGGGGGGCCTACGAGCAGTACTTC.